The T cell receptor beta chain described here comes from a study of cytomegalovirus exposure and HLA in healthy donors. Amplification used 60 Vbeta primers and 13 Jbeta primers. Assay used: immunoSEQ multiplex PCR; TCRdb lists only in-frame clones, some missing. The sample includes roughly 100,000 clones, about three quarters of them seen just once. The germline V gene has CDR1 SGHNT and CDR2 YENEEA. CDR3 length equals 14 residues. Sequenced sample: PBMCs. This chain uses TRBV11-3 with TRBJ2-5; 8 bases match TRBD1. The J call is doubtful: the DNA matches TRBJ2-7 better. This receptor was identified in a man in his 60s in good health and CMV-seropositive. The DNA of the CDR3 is TGTGCCAGCAGTTCTGCGGACAGGGTGAACGAGCAGTACTTC. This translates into CASSSADRVNEQYF.